This TCR beta chain comes out of a study of T cell responses to AZD1222 COVID-19 vaccine. Study findings and constraints: CD4 TCRs linked to vaccination spanned spike, dominating at 160-218 and 743-854. Reportedly, nearly half the spike-specific TCRs target unmutated variant regions. Of the AZD1222 recipients, only five to seven were seropositive at baseline. A mostly white British donor set with more females was recruited, and clonal diversity was possibly underestimated.

For this clone: The antigen is unknown.

Sequencing was performed with immunoSEQ multiplex PCR; in TCRdb, only in-frame clones are kept and a portion is missing. In the table there are 150,000 or so clones, roughly nine tenths of which are singletons. With V trimmed by 7 bases and J by 6 bases, 4 bases remained unmatched. Germline V gives CDR1 WSHSY, CDR2 SAAADI. This CDR3 is built from 13 residues. Sequenced here: peripheral blood, sampled 28 days after the second AZD1222 dose. This receptor was taken from an adult who received the AZD1222 COVID-19 vaccine. The V call is TRBV10-2, the J call TRBJ2-3; TRBD2 matches 10 bases. The CDR3 DNA sequence: TGCGCCAGCATGCTAGCGGGAGCTGATACGCAGTATTTT. Its translation: CASMLAGADTQYF.